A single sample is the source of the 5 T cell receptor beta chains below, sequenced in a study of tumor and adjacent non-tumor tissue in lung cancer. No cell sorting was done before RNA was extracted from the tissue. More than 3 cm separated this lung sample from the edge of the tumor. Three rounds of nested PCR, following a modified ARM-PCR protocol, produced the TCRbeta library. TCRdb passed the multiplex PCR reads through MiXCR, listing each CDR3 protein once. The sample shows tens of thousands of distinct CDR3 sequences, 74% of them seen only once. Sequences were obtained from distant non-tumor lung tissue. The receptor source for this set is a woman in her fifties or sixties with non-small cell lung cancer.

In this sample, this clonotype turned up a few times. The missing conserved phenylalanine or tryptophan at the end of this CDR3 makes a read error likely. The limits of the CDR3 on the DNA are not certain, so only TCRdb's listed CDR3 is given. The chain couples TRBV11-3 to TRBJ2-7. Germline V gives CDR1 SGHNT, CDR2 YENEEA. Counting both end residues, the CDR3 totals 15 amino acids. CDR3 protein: CASSLGTASSYEQYS.

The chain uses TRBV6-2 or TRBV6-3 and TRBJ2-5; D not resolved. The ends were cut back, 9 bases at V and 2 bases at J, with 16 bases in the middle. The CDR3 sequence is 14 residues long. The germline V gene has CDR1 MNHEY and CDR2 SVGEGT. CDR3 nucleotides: TGTGCCAGGAAAAAAACTGCCCGACAAGAGACCCAGTACTTC. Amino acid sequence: CARKKTARQETQYF.

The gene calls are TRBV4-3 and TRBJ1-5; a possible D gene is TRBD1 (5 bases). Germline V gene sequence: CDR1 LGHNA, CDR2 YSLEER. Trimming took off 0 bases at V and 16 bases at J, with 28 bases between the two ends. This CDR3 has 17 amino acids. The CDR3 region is CASSQERGTRGSAKQHF. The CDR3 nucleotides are TGCGCCAGCAGCCAAGAAAGGGGCACACGAGGTAGCGCAAAACAACATTTT.

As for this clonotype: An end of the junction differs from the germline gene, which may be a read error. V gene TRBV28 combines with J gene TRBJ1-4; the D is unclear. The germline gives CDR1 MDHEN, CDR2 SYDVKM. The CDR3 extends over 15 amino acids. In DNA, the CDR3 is TGTGCCAGCAGTTTGGCTTTGAGTCCTATTGAAAAACTGTTTTTC. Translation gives CASSLALSPIEKLFF.

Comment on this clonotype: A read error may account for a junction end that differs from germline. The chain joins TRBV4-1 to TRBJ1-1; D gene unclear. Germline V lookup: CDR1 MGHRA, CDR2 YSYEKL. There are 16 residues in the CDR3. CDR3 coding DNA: TGTGCCAGTAGCCACCCGTTGGGAAGGGCCGTAACTGATGCTTTCTTT. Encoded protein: CASSHPLGRAVTDAFF.